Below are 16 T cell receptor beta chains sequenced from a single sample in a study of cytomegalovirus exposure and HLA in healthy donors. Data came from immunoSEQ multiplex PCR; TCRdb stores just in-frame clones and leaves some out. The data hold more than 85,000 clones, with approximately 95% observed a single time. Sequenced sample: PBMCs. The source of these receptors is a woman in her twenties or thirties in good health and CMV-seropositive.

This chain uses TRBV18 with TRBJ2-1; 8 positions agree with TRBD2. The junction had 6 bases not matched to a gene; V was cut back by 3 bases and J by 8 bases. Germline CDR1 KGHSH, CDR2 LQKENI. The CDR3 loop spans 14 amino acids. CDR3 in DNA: TGTGCCAGCTCACCCGGGGGGGGGATTGATGAGCAGTTCTTC. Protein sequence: CASSPGGGIDEQFF.

CDR3 sequence reads: CASSLATGYNYEQYF. CDR3 in DNA: TGTGCCAGCAGCTTGGCGACAGGCTACAACTACGAGCAGTACTTC. The chain recombines TRBV11-3 with TRBJ2-7; D may be TRBD1 (6 bases). The CDR3 loop spans 15 amino acids. Germline V gene data show CDR1 as SGHNT and CDR2 as YENEEA. Deletions cut 3 bases from V and 3 bases from J, with 15 bases between.

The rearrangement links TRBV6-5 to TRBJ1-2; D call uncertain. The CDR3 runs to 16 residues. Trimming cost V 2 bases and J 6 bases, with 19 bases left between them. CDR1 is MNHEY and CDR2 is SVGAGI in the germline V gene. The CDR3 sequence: CASSYLVEGGFNGYTF. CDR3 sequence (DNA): TGTGCCAGCAGTTACCTGGTCGAGGGTGGATTTAATGGCTACACCTTC.

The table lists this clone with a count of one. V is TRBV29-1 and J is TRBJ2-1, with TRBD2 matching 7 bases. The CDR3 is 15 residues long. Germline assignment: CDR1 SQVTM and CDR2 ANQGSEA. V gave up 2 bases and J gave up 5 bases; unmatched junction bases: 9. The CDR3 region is CSVESAGVADNEQFF. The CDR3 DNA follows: TGCAGCGTTGAATCGGCGGGAGTAGCGGACAATGAGCAGTTCTTC.

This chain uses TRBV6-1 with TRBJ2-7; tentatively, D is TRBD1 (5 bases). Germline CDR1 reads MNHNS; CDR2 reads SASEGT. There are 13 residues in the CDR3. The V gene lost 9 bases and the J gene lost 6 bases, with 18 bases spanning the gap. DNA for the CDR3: TGTGCCAGTCTGGAGCAGGGCTTCCCCGAGCAGTACTTC. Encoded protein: CASLEQGFPEQYF.

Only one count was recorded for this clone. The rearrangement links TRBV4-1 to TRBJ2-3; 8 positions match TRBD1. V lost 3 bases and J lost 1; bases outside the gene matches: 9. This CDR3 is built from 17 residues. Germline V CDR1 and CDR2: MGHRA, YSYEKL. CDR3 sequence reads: CASSHPRTGIGTDTQYF. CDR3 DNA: TGCGCCAGCAGCCACCCCCGGACAGGGATAGGCACAGATACGCAGTATTTT.

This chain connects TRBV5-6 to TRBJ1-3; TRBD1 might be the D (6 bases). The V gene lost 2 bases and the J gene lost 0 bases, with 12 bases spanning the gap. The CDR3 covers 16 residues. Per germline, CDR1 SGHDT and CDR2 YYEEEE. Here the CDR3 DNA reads TGTGCCAGCAGCTTACCCGGGACATTCTCTGGAAACACCATATATTTT. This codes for CASSLPGTFSGNTIYF.

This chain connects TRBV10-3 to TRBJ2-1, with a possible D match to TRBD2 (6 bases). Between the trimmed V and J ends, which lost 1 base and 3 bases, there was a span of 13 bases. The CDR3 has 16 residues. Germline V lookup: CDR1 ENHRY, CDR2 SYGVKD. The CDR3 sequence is CAISELDPAGYNEQFF. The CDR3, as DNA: TGTGCCATCAGTGAGTTGGATCCAGCGGGCTACAATGAGCAGTTCTTC.

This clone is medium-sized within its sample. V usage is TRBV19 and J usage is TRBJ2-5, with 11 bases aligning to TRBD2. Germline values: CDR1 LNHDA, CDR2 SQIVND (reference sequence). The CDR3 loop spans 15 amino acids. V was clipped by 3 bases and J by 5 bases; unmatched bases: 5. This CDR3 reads CASSILIAGGETQYF. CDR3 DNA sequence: TGTGCCAGTAGTATCCTAATAGCGGGAGGGGAGACCCAGTACTTC.

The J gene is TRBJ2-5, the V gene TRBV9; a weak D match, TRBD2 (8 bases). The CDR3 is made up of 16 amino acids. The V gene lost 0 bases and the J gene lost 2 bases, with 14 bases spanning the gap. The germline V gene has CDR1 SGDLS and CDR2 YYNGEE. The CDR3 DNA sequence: TGTGCCAGCAGCGTAGATAGCGGGACAGTTCAAGAGACCCAGTACTTC. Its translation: CASSVDSGTVQETQYF.

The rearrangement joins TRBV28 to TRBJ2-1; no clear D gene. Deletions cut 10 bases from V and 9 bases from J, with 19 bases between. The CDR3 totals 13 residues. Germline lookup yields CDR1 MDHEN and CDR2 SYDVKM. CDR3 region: CAIRLSNSPEQFF. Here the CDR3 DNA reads TGTGCCATACGCCTTTCAAACAGCCCTGAGCAGTTCTTC. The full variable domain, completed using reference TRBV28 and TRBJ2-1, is DVKVTQSSRYLVKRTGEKVFLECVQDMDHENMFWYRQDPGLGLRLIYFSYDVKMKEKGDIPEGYSVSREKKERFSLILESASTNQTSMYLCAIRLSNSPEQFFGPGTRLTVL.

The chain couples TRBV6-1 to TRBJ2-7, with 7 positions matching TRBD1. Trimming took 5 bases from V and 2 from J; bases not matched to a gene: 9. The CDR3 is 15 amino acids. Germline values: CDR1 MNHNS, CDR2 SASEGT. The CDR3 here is CASSKLGQSTYEQYF. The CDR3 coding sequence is TGTGCCAGCAGTAAACTGGGACAGTCAACCTACGAGCAGTACTTC.

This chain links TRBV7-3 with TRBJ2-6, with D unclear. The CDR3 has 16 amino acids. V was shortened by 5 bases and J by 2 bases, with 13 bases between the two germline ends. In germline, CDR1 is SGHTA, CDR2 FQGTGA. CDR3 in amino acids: CASSLIVNPGANVLTF. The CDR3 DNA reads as TGTGCCAGCAGCCTTATAGTTAACCCTGGGGCCAACGTCCTGACTTTC.

The CDR3 DNA is TGTGCCATCAGTGAGTCTGTCGTCAGGTCAAGAACTGAAGCTTTCTTT. Its protein product is CAISESVVRSRTEAFF. This chain connects TRBV10-3 to TRBJ1-1; no clear D. The CDR3 is 16 amino acids. The V gene's germline CDR1 is ENHRY and CDR2 SYGVKD. V lost 0 bases, J lost 5 bases, and 16 bases lay in between.

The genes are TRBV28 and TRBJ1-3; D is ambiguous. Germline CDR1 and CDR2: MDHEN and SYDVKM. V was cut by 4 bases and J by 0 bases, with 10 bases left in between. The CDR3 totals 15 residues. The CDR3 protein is CASSSAGVSGNTIYF. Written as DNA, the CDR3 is TGTGCCAGCAGTTCCGCCGGAGTCTCTGGAAACACCATATATTTT.

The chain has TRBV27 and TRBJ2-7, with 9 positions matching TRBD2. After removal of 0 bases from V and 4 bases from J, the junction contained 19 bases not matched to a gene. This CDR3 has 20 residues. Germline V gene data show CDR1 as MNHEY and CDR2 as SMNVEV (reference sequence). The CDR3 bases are TGTGCCAGCAGTTTATCCCTGGGAGGGGTCTCTCTAGCGGGAAAATACGAGCAGTACTTC. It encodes CASSLSLGGVSLAGKYEQYF.